This is a list of T cell receptor beta chains from one sample in a study of blood T cell repertoires in COVID-19. Assay: immunoSEQ multiplex PCR; the TCRdb copy retains only in-frame clones and omits some. Of 150,000 to 200,000 clones listed, roughly 90% are singletons. Sequencing input: peripheral blood. The source is a man between 50 and 59 years old with acute or convalescent COVID-19. CDR3s include the opening cysteine and the closing phenylalanine or tryptophan. Fields, in order: J gene, V gene, CDR3 protein.

TRBJ2-5,TRBV30,CAWSVTGQETQYF
TRBJ2-2,TRBV4-3,CASSQGLAIFSTGELFF
TRBJ2-7,TRBV3-1/TRBV3-2,CASSQSPSTSEQYF
TRBJ2-7,TRBV5-6,CALRPRQTYEQYF
TRBJ2-2,TRBV6-5,CASSYLSGRNGELFF
TRBJ1-3,TRBV6-5,CASSSEGSAGNTIYF
TRBJ1-2,TRBV19,CATASPTDINGYTF
TRBJ1-2,TRBV4-3,CASSQDQGARGYTF
TRBJ2-2,TRBV18,CASSPDRNTGELFF
TRBJ2-4,TRBV28,CASKDPDGLAKNIQYF
TRBJ2-7,TRBV7-2,CASSFGGSVPYEQYF
TRBJ1-1,TRBV4-3,CASSQDTANTEAFF
TRBJ2-5,TRBV11-2,CASSLAETQYF
TRBJ2-1,TRBV5-6,CASSLRGALSDLKEQFF
TRBJ2-7,TRBV6-6,CASRTGSEQYF
TRBJ2-7,TRBV9,CASSVAGGSAEQYF
TRBJ1-3,TRBV30,CAWSWRYWSTIYF
TRBJ2-2,TRBV3-1/TRBV3-2,CASSQGSAGELFF
TRBJ2-3,TRBV15,CATSSWMGGNTDTQYF
TRBJ1-2,TRBV5-8,CASSRDRETYGYTF
TRBJ2-4,TRBV19,CASSTTGDKNIQYF
TRBJ2-6,TRBV9,CASSKQGADGANVLTF
TRBJ1-2,TRBV3-1/TRBV3-2,CASSQGHEGVGGYTF
TRBJ1-2,TRBV6-2/TRBV6-3,CASSITGGYYGYTF
TRBJ2-1,TRBV28,CASSQRGRPTYNEQFF
TRBJ2-7,TRBV2,CASRIDRTTGEQYF
TRBJ2-5,TRBV6-5,CASSTRDTVSETQYF
TRBJ1-6,TRBV5-1,CASRVGTGFNSPLHF
TRBJ2-7,TRBV5-5,CASSSPGQGAEQYF
TRBJ2-3,TRBV7-9,CASSFDRTSTDTQYF
TRBJ1-2,TRBV29-1,CSAGQGGTYGYTF
TRBJ2-5,TRBV12-3/TRBV12-4,CASRGTGVETQYF
TRBJ1-2,TRBV5-4,CASPTTGNYGYTF
TRBJ1-5,TRBV6-5,CASSLTGGSNQPQHF
TRBJ1-3,TRBV7-7,CASSSDPGNTIYF
TRBJ2-1,TRBV5-1,CASSLAGGRAVNEQFF
TRBJ1-3,TRBV9,CASSVEQGLNTIYF
TRBJ2-2,TRBV27,CASRSRDRGRFGELFF
TRBJ2-3,TRBV6-2/TRBV6-3,CASSYPSRRGDCTDTQYF
TRBJ2-7,TRBV10-3,CAISRGPASYEQYF
TRBJ2-2,TRBV7-9,CASRPPDRNTGELFF
TRBJ2-3,TRBV6-5,CASTGGGAGTDTQYF
TRBJ1-2,TRBV5-5,CASSWTAPDGYTF
TRBJ2-4,TRBV7-6,CASSSGAGGRRVGNIQYF
TRBJ2-3,TRBV7-2,CASSLGGPRGGQDTQYF
TRBJ1-3,TRBV28,CASNSPRGSGNTIYF
TRBJ1-1,TRBV27,CASRTEGQNTEAFF